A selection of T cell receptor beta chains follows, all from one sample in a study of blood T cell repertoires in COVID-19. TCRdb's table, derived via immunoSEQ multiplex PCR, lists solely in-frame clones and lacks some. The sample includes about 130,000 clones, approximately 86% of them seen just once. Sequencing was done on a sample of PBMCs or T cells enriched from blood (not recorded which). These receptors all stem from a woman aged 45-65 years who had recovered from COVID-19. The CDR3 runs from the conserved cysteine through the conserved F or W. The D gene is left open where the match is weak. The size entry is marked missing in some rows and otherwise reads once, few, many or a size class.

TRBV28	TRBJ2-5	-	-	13	CASDKWQGETQYF	TGTGCCAGCGATAAGTGGCAGGGTGAGACCCAGTACTTC
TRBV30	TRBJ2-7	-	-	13	CAWSLISSYEQYF	TGTGCCTGGAGTCTAATATCCTCCTACGAGCAGTACTTC
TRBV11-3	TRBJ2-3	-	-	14	CASSSPRSADTQYF	TGTGCCAGCAGCTCTCCCCGTAGCGCAGATACGCAGTATTTT
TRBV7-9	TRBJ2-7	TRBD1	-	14	CASSARDRPYEQYF	TGTGCCAGCAGCGCTCGGGACAGACCCTACGAGCAGTACTTC
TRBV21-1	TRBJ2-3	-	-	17	CASSKSARDRGPDTQYF	TGTGCCAGCAGTAAAAGTGCGAGAGACAGGGGACCGGATACGCAGTATTTT
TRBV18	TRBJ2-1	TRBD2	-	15	CASSPSGGGLNEQFF	TGTGCCAGCTCACCAAGCGGGGGTGGACTTAATGAGCAGTTCTTC
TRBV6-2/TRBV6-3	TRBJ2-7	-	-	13	CASSYGPGYEQYF	TGTGCCAGCAGTTACGGGCCAGGGTACGAGCAGTACTTC
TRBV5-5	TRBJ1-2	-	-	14	CASSAGLANYGYTF	TGTGCCAGCAGCGCGGGACTAGCTAACTATGGCTACACCTTC
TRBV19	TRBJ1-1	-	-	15	CASSYGQFMNTEAFF	TGTGCCAGTAGCTACGGACAGTTTATGAACACTGAAGCTTTCTTT
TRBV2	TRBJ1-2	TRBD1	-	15	CASSEEEGANYGYTF	TGTGCCAGCAGTGAAGAGGAGGGGGCGAACTATGGCTACACCTTC
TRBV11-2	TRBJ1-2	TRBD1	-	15	CASSLGTGQGHGYTF	TGTGCCAGCAGCTTGGGTACGGGACAGGGCCATGGCTACACCTTC
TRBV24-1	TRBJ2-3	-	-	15	CATGGSGTSTDTQYF	TGTGCCACCGGGGGTTCAGGGACTAGCACAGATACGCAGTATTTT
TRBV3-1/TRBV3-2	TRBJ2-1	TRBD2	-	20	CASSHNPYGLAGGPANEQFF	TGTGCCAGCAGCCATAACCCCTATGGGTTAGCGGGGGGGCCGGCCAATGAGCAGTTCTTC
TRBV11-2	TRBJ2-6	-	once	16	CASSLVLLSGANVLTF	TGTGCCAGCAGCTTAGTACTCCTCTCTGGGGCCAACGTCCTGACTTTC
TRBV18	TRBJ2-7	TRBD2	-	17	CASSPLTAGLADYEQYF	TGTGCCAGCTCACCTCTTACTGCGGGACTAGCGGACTACGAGCAGTACTTC
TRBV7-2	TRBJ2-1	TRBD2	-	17	CASSRLAGSSLYNEQFF	TGTGCCAGCAGCAGACTAGCGGGATCCTCACTCTACAATGAGCAGTTCTTC